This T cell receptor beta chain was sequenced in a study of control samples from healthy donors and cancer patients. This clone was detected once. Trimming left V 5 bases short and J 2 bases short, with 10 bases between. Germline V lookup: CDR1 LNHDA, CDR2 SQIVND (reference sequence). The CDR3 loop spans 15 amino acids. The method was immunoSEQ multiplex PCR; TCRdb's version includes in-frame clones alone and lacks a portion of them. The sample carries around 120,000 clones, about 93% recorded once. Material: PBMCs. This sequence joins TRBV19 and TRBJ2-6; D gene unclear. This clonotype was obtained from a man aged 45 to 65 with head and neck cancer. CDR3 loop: CASSFRAPGANVLTF. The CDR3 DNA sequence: TGTGCCAGTAGTTTCAGAGCCCCTGGGGCCAACGTCCTGACTTTC.